Shown below are 11 T cell receptor beta chains from a single sample sequenced in a study of blood T cells in healthy people across ages (dated by TCRdb to between 2014 and 2017). Libraries came from 5' RACE. The sample was run on an Illumina HiSeq 2500. A second about 7 to 11 cycle PCR used a sample-barcoded 5' primer and a J-beta primer mix. Using fastp trimming at Q25 and MiXCR clonotype assembly, TCRdb reanalyzed the public sequencing data and kept in-frame beta chains. CDR3 protein sequences are deduplicated, and each keeps its most common genes and DNA. This sample has around 1.7 million distinct CDR3 sequences in its table, and about 28% of those were observed once. Of the sample, 7.7% is held by the ten largest clones. Sequencing was done on a sample of blood. These receptors were obtained from a woman aged 25 to 45 in good health.

The chain combines TRBV7-2 with TRBJ2-2; D call uncertain. This CDR3 spans 13 amino acids. Per germline, CDR1 SGHTA and CDR2 FQGNSA. Deletions cut 5 bases from V and 10 bases from J, with 14 bases between. The CDR3 sequence is CASSTTWTPELFF. CDR3 in DNA: TGTGCCAGCAGCACGACCTGGACGCCGGAGCTGTTTTTT.

This sequence joins TRBV18 and TRBJ2-2; TRBD1 is a possible D gene (6 bases). CDR1 and CDR2 (germline): KGHSH, LQKENI. This CDR3 spans 14 amino acids. Trimming pared 7 bases from V and 1 base from J, leaving 10 bases between. For the CDR3, the DNA is TGTGCCAGCTTACCGGGACAGAACACCGGGGAGCTGTTTTTT. Protein: CASLPGQNTGELFF.

This chain joins TRBV5-1 and TRBJ1-6, with D hard to call. Germline CDR1 is SGHRS and CDR2 is YFSETQ. This CDR3 is 16 amino acids long. Deletions cut 1 base from V and 6 bases from J, with 14 bases between. This CDR3 is CASSLTPRPFNSPLHF. The CDR3 region has the DNA TGCGCCAGCAGCTTGACCCCCCGCCCCTTTAATTCACCCCTCCACTTT.

This clonotype was seen a few times. The rearrangement uses TRBV12-5 and TRBJ1-4, with a tentative D call TRBD1 (5 bases). Trimming took off 3 bases at V and 0 bases at J, with 14 bases between the two ends. This CDR3 contains 17 residues. CDR1 is LGHNT, CDR2 FRNRAP, per germline. CDR3 amino acids: CASGFSVREATNEKLFF. CDR3 nucleotides: TGTGCTAGTGGTTTTAGTGTCAGGGAAGCAACTAATGAAAAACTGTTTTTT.

This chain uses TRBV28 with TRBJ2-7; 7 nucleotides align to TRBD1. The CDR3 covers 14 residues. Germline loops: CDR1 MDHEN, CDR2 SYDVKM. V lost 6 bases to trimming and J lost 2 bases; unmatched junction nucleotides: 7. In nucleotides, the CDR3 is TGTGCCAGCAGCCTCACAGGGGTTCCCTACGAGCAGTACTTC. Its protein product is CASSLTGVPYEQYF.

This clonotype was detected only a few times. This rearrangement joins TRBV6-1 to TRBJ2-1, with 8 nucleotides matching TRBD2. The germline V gene encodes CDR1 MNHNS and CDR2 SASEGT. The ends lost 6 bases at V and 0 bases at J; junction bases unmatched: 10. The CDR3 sequence is 17 residues long. CDR3 nucleotide sequence: TGTGCCAGCAGGGGGACTAGTTCGATCTTCTCCTACAATGAGCAGTTCTTC. Its translation is CASRGTSSIFSYNEQFF.

The chain is built from TRBV6-5 and TRBJ2-2; 7 bases align to TRBD1. Germline V gives CDR1 MNHEY, CDR2 SVGAGI. There are 15 residues in the CDR3. Trimming removed 4 bases from V and 1 base from J; junction bases left unmatched: 3. CDR3 nucleotide sequence: TGTGCCAGCAGTTGGTGGACAGGGAACACCGGGGAGCTGTTTTTT. It encodes CASSWWTGNTGELFF.

This clonotype was counted a few times. CDR3 bases: TGTGCCTGGTGCGACCCCTCTGGGGCCAACGTCCTGACTTTC. Protein: CAWCDPSGANVLTF. The chain couples TRBV30 to TRBJ2-6, with D unclear. The CDR3 runs to 14 residues. Trimming cost V 5 bases and J 0 bases, with 8 bases left between them. Germline-derived CDR1 and CDR2 are GTSNPN and SVGIG (reference sequence). The full variable domain, rest sourced from reference TRBV30 and TRBJ2-6, is SQTIHQWPATLVQPVGSPLSLECTVEGTSNPNLYWYRQAAGRGLQLLFYSVGIGQISSEVPQNLSASRPQDRQFILSSKKLLLSDSGFYLCAWCDPSGANVLTFGAGSRLTVL.

Of note for this clonotype: The CDR3 does not close with the conserved phenylalanine or tryptophan, likely indicating a read error. The DNA is omitted, as the CDR3 cannot be located on it reliably, and the CDR3 follows TCRdb's listing. The chain joins TRBV5-5 to TRBJ2-7. A total of 11 residues make up the CDR3, ends included. Germline CDR1 and CDR2: SGHKS and YYEKEE (reference sequence). CDR3 amino acids: CASSPSYEQHS.

As concerns this clonotype: At one end the junction does not follow the germline gene, possibly because of a read error. CDR3 DNA sequence: TGTACCAGCTCACCACTCGGCGGGAAGTCCTACAATGAGCAGTTCTTC. It is translated as CTSSPLGGKSYNEQFF. The V call is TRBV18, the J call TRBJ2-1, with TRBD2 as a possible D gene (6 bases). Germline-derived CDR1 and CDR2 are KGHSH and LQKENI. This CDR3 has 16 amino acids.

This clonotype came up many times. V is TRBV24-1 and J is TRBJ2-1, with D possibly matching TRBD2 (7 bases). Per the germline V gene, CDR1 is KGHDR and CDR2 is SFDVKD. CDR3 length: 17 residues. The V end was cut by 0 bases, the J end by 1 base, with 12 bases between. Written as DNA, the CDR3 is TGTGCCACCAGTGATTTGGCGGAGGGGGGGTCCTACAATGAGCAGTTCTTC. Protein: CATSDLAEGGSYNEQFF.